This TCR beta chain is from a study of blood T cell repertoires in COVID-19. Study details: Acute and convalescent COVID-19 specimens originated in the United States, Italy and Spain. T cells, B-cell-depleted T cells, or PBMCs supplied cDNA or gDNA.

V lost 1 base and J lost 4; bases outside the gene matches: 7. Germline V gene lookup returns CDR1 KGHSH and CDR2 LQKENI. This CDR3 comprises 16 residues. TCRdb's table, derived via immunoSEQ multiplex PCR, lists solely in-frame clones and lacks some. This table has around 250,000 clones, approximately 86% appearing once. The sequenced sample was peripheral blood. This receptor was taken from a woman under 30 with acute or convalescent COVID-19. The V call is TRBV18, the J call TRBJ2-1; 7 nucleotides agree with TRBD2. CDR3 protein: CASSPLGGEHYNEQFF. CDR3 in DNA: TGTGCCAGCTCACCACTGGGGGGGGAACATTACAATGAGCAGTTCTTC.